The entry below gives a single T cell receptor beta chain sequence along with its context. Its specificity is not known. Data came from immunoSEQ multiplex PCR; TCRdb stores just in-frame clones and leaves some out. The sample holds more than 85,000 clones; about four fifths are singletons and the top ten take 11% to 15%. The data were taken from a study of T cell responses to AZD1222 COVID-19 vaccine. Trimming cost V 7 bases and J 5 bases, with 20 bases left between them. CDR3 length: 14 residues. Germline V gives CDR1 SQVTM, CDR2 ANQGSEA. Notes on the study in general: Donor demographics were predominantly white British with a female majority; clonal diversity may be underestimated. Only 5 to 7 individuals given AZD1222 were seropositive at baseline.

The chain recombines TRBV29-1 with TRBJ2-5, with D possibly being TRBD2 (5 bases). The clonotype comes from an adult who received the AZD1222 COVID-19 vaccine. The sample was peripheral blood, taken 28 days after the second AZD1222 dose. The CDR3: CSARADGPAETQYF. CDR3 nucleotides: TGCAGCGCCCGAGCGGACGGCCCGGCGGAGACCCAGTACTTC.